This T cell receptor beta chain was sequenced in a study of blood T cell repertoires in COVID-19. Turning to the study itself: The study drew acute and convalescent COVID-19 samples from the United States, Italy and Spain.

The V gene's germline CDR1 is LGHDT and CDR2 YNNKEL (reference sequence). The length of the CDR3 is 15 residues. V was trimmed by 4 bases and J by 0 bases, leaving 12 bases between them. The study recruited people aged about 18 to 89 years across approximately 25 US areas. Each participant's cohort was designated according to participant-reported clinical history. Exposed volunteers were people who met a COVID-19 case within 2 weeks before study entry. The table came from immunoSEQ multiplex PCR; TCRdb's copy has only in-frame clones and leaves some out. The table records hundreds of thousands of clones, about four fifths of them present only once.

The material sequenced was PBMCs or T cells enriched from blood (not recorded which). The source of this sequence is a woman between 40 and 50 years old who had been exposed to COVID-19. The chain links TRBV3-1 (or the pseudogene TRBV3-2) to TRBJ2-5; possible D gene TRBD2, 6 bases. The CDR3 DNA is TGTGCCAGCAGCCCGCGGGACGACAACCAAGAGACCCAGTACTTC. Residues: CASSPRDDNQETQYF.